These 23 T cell receptor beta chains came from one sample sequenced in a study of blood T cell repertoires in COVID-19. Assay: immunoSEQ multiplex PCR; the TCRdb copy retains only in-frame clones and omits some. The sample lists about 220,000 clones; approximately 80% were seen once. The sample comprised peripheral blood. These receptors all come from a man under 40 with active or convalescent COVID-19.

The CDR3 region has the DNA TGTGCCAGCACCCGAGCAGAGACCCAGTACTTC. Protein sequence: CASTRAETQYF. This rearrangement joins TRBV6-5 to TRBJ2-5; no clear D. V lost 7 bases and J lost 4, with 7 bases in between. Germline assignment: CDR1 MNHEY and CDR2 SVGAGI. The CDR3 runs 11 residues.

This chain uses TRBV19 with TRBJ1-1, with a tentative D call TRBD1 (6 bases). In germline, CDR1 is LNHDA, CDR2 SQIVND (reference sequence). V gave up 9 bases and J gave up 5 bases, with 19 bases separating them. This CDR3 is 14 amino acids long. In nucleotides, the CDR3 is TGTGCCAGCCGATTGGCCGGGGACATTACTGAAGCTTTCTTT. It translates to CASRLAGDITEAFF.

On this clone itself: At the DNA level, this CDR3 is encoded by other sequences in the same sample as well. The chain couples TRBV20-1 to TRBJ1-3, with TRBD1 identical over 7 bases. J gave up 4 bases and V 3 bases, and 3 bases lay outside the gene matches. Germline CDR1 DFQATT, CDR2 SNEGSKA (reference sequence). CDR3 length: 13 amino acids. CDR3 sequence reads: CSASTGAGNTIYF. The CDR3 nucleotides are TGCAGTGCTAGTACAGGGGCGGGAAACACCATATATTTT.

The chain recombines TRBV5-4 with TRBJ1-2, with 9 bases identical to TRBD1. The CDR3 is made up of 16 amino acids. Per germline, CDR1 SGHNT and CDR2 YYREEE (reference sequence). After removal of 3 bases from V and 7 bases from J, the junction contained 13 bases not matched to a gene. CDR3 nucleotides: TGTGCCAGCAGCTCGTACGCCGAGACAGGGGGTGTTGGCTACACCTTC. It codes for CASSSYAETGGVGYTF.

The chain combines TRBV5-6 with TRBJ1-2, with TRBD1 as a possible D gene (6 bases). Germline V lookup: CDR1 SGHDT, CDR2 YYEEEE. V was cut by 0 bases and J by 8 bases, with 20 bases left in between. The CDR3 contains 16 residues. For the CDR3, the DNA is TGTGCCAGCAGCTTGGGAGGATTTGGGACAATGGGCGGCTACACCTTC. Its translation is CASSLGGFGTMGGYTF.

J is TRBJ2-1 and V is TRBV19; D perhaps matches TRBD2 (6 bases). CDR1 and CDR2 from the germline V gene are LNHDA and SQIVND (reference sequence). The CDR3 length is 14 residues. V was trimmed by 8 bases and J by 6 bases, leaving 17 bases between them. CDR3 residues: CASSWRAPGNEQFF. Written as DNA, the CDR3 is TGTGCCAGTTCCTGGAGGGCCCCGGGCAATGAGCAGTTCTTC.

The chain has TRBV11-2 and TRBJ2-3; 8 positions agree with TRBD1. The CDR3 is 14 amino acids. Germline V gene data show CDR1 as SGHAT and CDR2 as FQNNGV. The V segment lost 5 bases and the J segment 2 bases; nucleotides outside the gene matches: 3. The CDR3 is CASSRQGYTDTQYF. The CDR3 DNA sequence: TGTGCCAGCAGCCGACAGGGGTACACAGATACGCAGTATTTT.

The chain combines TRBV27 with TRBJ2-2, with 11 bases lining up with TRBD2. V gave up 3 bases and J gave up 6 bases; unmatched junction bases: 6. Per the germline V gene, CDR1 is MNHEY and CDR2 is SMNVEV (reference sequence). The CDR3 has 16 amino acids. CDR3 loop: CASSFSSGGAPGELFF. CDR3 coding DNA: TGTGCCAGCAGTTTTAGTAGCGGGGGGGCCCCCGGGGAGCTGTTTTTT.

There are a few counts of this clone. This rearrangement joins TRBV5-6 to TRBJ1-1, with 9 positions matching TRBD1. V lost 6 bases and J lost 0; bases outside the gene matches: 9. The CDR3 consists of 16 residues. Germline values: CDR1 SGHDT, CDR2 YYEEEE. CDR3 loop: CASNKDRGQVNTEAFF. The CDR3, as DNA: TGTGCCAGCAACAAGGACAGGGGCCAAGTGAACACTGAAGCTTTCTTT.

The chain has TRBV7-2 and TRBJ2-7; D call uncertain. This CDR3 is built from 11 residues. From germline, CDR1 is SGHTA and CDR2 FQGNSA. V lost 4 bases to trimming and J lost 7 bases, with 8 bases between them. CDR3 in amino acids: CASSSSEEQYF. CDR3 DNA: TGTGCCAGCAGCTCATCAGAAGAGCAGTACTTC. The full variable domain, in which reference TRBV7-2 and TRBJ2-7 provide the parts outside the CDR3, is GAGVSQSPSNKVTEKGKDVELRCDPISGHTALYWYRQSLGQGLEFLIYFQGNSAPDKSGLPSDRFSAERTGGSVSTLTIQRTQQEDSAVYLCASSSSEEQYFGPGTRLTVT.

The V call is TRBV28, the J call TRBJ1-1, with 8 positions matching TRBD1. V lost 7 bases, J lost 8 bases, and 3 bases stayed unmatched. The CDR3 is 11 amino acids. Germline CDR1 reads MDHEN; CDR2 reads SYDVKM. The CDR3 loop reads CASTRQGEAFF. The CDR3 DNA reads TGTGCCAGCACCAGACAGGGGGAAGCTTTCTTT.

The V call is TRBV5-1, the J call TRBJ1-2; D perhaps matches TRBD1 (6 bases). Trimming left V 5 bases short and J 6 bases short, with 14 bases between. The CDR3 sequence is 13 residues long. CDR1 is SGHRS and CDR2 is YFSETQ in the germline V gene. CDR3 DNA sequence: TGCGCCAGCAGTCCCCGGTCAGGGGATGGCTACACCTTC. Its translation: CASSPRSGDGYTF.

The V and J genes are TRBV10-1 and TRBJ1-1; 10 positions match TRBD1. Per the germline V gene, CDR1 is WNHNN and CDR2 is SYGVQD (reference sequence). V lost 8 bases and J lost 0; bases outside the gene matches: 9. This CDR3 is 16 amino acids long. The CDR3 reads CASFRQGAFLNTEAFF. The CDR3 DNA sequence: TGCGCCAGCTTTAGACAGGGGGCTTTCCTGAACACTGAAGCTTTCTTT.

The rearrangement links TRBV28 to TRBJ2-3; D unresolved. The CDR3 sequence is 16 residues long. The germline V gene encodes CDR1 MDHEN and CDR2 SYDVKM. The V end was cut by 5 bases, the J end by 0 bases, with 15 bases between. The CDR3 region is CASSRVMVSSTDTQYF. DNA for the CDR3: TGTGCCAGCAGTCGCGTGATGGTCTCTAGCACAGATACGCAGTATTTT.

J is TRBJ2-3 and V is TRBV15; D unresolved. From germline, CDR1 is LNHNV and CDR2 YYDKDF (reference sequence). This CDR3 has 14 amino acids. V dropped 1 base and J dropped 3 bases, with 8 bases sitting between them. CDR3 nucleotide sequence: TGTGCCACCAGCAGAGCCGGTCCTACAGATACGCAGTATTTT. Encoded protein: CATSRAGPTDTQYF.

The rearrangement links TRBV5-8 to TRBJ2-4; 7 nucleotides align to TRBD2. The CDR3 runs 14 residues. The V segment lost 3 bases and the J segment 3 bases; nucleotides outside the gene matches: 3. Germline V lookup: CDR1 SGHTS, CDR2 YDEGEE. The CDR3 is CASSWTSVKNIQYF. As DNA, the CDR3 is TGTGCCAGCAGCTGGACTAGTGTCAAAAACATTCAGTACTTC.

The V call is TRBV3-1 (or the pseudogene TRBV3-2), the J call TRBJ1-2; TRBD1 is a possible D gene (6 bases). V was shortened by 1 base and J by 2 bases, with 8 bases between the two germline ends. Per the germline V gene, CDR1 is LGHDT and CDR2 is YNNKEL (reference sequence). CDR3 length: 14 residues. CDR3 nucleotide sequence: TGTGCCAGCAGCCAAGTTACAGGGAACTATGGCTACACCTTC. Amino acid sequence: CASSQVTGNYGYTF.

The chain employs TRBV7-2 and TRBJ2-5; a possible D gene is TRBD2 (6 bases). The CDR3 is made up of 13 amino acids. Trimming removed 3 bases from V and 7 bases from J, with 12 bases in between. CDR1 is SGHTA and CDR2 is FQGNSA in the germline V gene. The CDR3 nucleotides read TGTGCCAGCAGCTTCTCCGGCGGGGTGACCCAGTACTTC. It codes for CASSFSGGVTQYF.

In regard to this clone: The same CDR3 can be traced to other DNA sequences in this sample. The V and J genes are TRBV2 and TRBJ1-1, with D maybe TRBD1 (5 bases). Germline CDR1 SNHLY, CDR2 FYNNEI. CDR3 length: 11 amino acids. V was shortened by 11 bases and J by 1 base, with 8 bases between the two germline ends. The DNA for the CDR3 is TGTGCCTCCACAGGGAACACTGAAGCTTTCTTT. This sequence encodes CASTGNTEAFF.

The rearrangement links TRBV15 to TRBJ1-1; D may be TRBD1 (6 bases). Looked up from germline, CDR1 is LNHNV and CDR2 is YYDKDF (reference sequence). The CDR3 spans 11 residues. V was pared by 7 bases and J by 6 bases, with 9 bases between. In nucleotides, the CDR3 is TGTGCCACCATTCAGGGGTCTGAAGCTTTCTTT. Its protein product is CATIQGSEAFF.

V is TRBV3-1 (or the pseudogene TRBV3-2) and J is TRBJ1-3, with D unclear. CDR3 length: 15 residues. Germline V gives CDR1 LGHDT, CDR2 YNNKEL (reference sequence). Trimming took off 3 bases at V and 0 bases at J, with 9 bases between the two ends. The CDR3 nucleotides are TGTGCCAGCAGCCACCGAACAAACTCTGGAAACACCATATATTTT. This encodes CASSHRTNSGNTIYF.

The rearrangement uses TRBV7-7 and TRBJ2-3; 7 nucleotides match TRBD1. The V segment lost 3 bases and the J segment 1 base; nucleotides outside the gene matches: 4. The CDR3 spans 15 residues. CDR1 SSHAT and CDR2 FNYEAQ come from the germline V gene (reference sequence). The CDR3 DNA is TGTGCCAGCAGCTTTGGGACAGACCGCACAGATACGCAGTATTTT. Amino acids: CASSFGTDRTDTQYF.

The chain joins TRBV5-1 to TRBJ2-1, with 15 bases fitting TRBD2. The CDR3 extends over 17 amino acids. CDR1 and CDR2 from the germline V gene are SGHRS and YFSETQ. The V gene end was trimmed by 4 bases and the J gene end by 5 bases; junction bases not matched to a gene: 7. The CDR3 is CASSLPGLAGGNNEQFF. The CDR3 bases are TGCGCCAGCAGCCTGCCTGGACTAGCGGGGGGGAACAATGAGCAGTTCTTC.